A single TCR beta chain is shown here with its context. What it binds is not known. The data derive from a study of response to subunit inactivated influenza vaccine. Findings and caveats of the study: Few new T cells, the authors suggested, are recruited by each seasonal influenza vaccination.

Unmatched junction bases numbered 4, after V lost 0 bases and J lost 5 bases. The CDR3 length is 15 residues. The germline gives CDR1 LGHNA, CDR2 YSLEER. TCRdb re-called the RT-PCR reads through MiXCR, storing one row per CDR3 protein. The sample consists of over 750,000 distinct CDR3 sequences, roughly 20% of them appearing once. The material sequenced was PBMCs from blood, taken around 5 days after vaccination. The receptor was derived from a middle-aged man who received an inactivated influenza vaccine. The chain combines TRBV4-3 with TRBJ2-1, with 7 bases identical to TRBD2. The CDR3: CASSQDERGNNEQFF. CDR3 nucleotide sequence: TGCGCCAGCAGCCAAGATGAGCGGGGTAACAATGAGCAGTTCTTC.